The source of this T cell receptor (beta chain) is a study of blood T cell repertoires in COVID-19. Study-wide context: PBMCs, B-cell-depleted T cells, or T cells provided the cDNA or gDNA that made up the material.

Clones were read by immunoSEQ multiplex PCR, and TCRdb kept only the in-frame ones, dropping some. The table includes under 100,000 clones, over 80% detected once. Unmatched junction bases numbered 4, after V lost 5 bases and J lost 1 base. Germline CDR1 reads SGHVS; CDR2 reads FQNEAQ. This CDR3 comprises 14 residues. Sequenced material: peripheral blood. The chain is built from TRBV7-8 and TRBJ1-1; 7 bases match TRBD1. This receptor was obtained from a woman aged 55-69 years with active COVID-19. CDR3 sequence: CASSTTGRNTEAFF. CDR3 nucleotide sequence: TGTGCCAGCAGCACGACAGGGCGGAACACTGAAGCTTTCTTT.